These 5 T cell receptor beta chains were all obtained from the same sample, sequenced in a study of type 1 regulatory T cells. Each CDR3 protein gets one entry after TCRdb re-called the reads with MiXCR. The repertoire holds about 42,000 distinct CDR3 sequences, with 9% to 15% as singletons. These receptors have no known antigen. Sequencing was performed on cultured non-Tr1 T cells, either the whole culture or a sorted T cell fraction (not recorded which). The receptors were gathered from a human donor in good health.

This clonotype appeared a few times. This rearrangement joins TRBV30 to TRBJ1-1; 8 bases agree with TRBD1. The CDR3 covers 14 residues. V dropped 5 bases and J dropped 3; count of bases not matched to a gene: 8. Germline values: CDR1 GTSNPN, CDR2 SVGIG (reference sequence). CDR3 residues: CAWEIGQGYTEAFF. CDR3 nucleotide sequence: TGTGCCTGGGAGATCGGACAGGGCTACACTGAAGCTTTCTTT.

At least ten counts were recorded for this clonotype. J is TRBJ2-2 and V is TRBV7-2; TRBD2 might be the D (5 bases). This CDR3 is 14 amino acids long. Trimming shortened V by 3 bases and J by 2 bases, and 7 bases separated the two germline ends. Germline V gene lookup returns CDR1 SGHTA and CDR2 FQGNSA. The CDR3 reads CASSFGGNTGELFF. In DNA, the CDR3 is TGTGCCAGCAGCTTCGGAGGAAACACCGGGGAGCTGTTTTTT.

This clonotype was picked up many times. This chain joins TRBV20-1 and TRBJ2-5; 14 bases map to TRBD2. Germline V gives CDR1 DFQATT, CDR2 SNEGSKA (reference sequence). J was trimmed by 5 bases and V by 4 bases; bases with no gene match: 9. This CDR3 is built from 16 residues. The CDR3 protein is CSATQPGLAGEETQYF. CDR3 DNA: TGCAGTGCTACCCAGCCGGGACTAGCGGGAGAGGAGACCCAGTACTTC.

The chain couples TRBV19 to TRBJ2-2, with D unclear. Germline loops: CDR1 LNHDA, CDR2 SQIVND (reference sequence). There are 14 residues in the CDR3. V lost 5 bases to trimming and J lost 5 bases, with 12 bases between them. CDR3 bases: TGTGCCAGTAGTTTCAAGGCCCAGACCGGGGAGCTGTTTTTT. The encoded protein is CASSFKAQTGELFF.

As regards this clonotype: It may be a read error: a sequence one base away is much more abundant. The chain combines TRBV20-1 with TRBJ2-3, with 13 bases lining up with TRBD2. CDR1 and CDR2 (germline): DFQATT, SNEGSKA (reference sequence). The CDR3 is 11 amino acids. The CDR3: CSAAGTSGARF. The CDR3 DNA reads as TGCAGTGCTGCCGGGACTAGCGGGGCCCGTTTT.